This TCR beta chain was obtained from a study of Graves' ophthalmopathy and Graves' hyperthyroidism. The CDR3 extends over 19 amino acids. The V end lost 4 bases, the J end lost 3 bases, and 25 bases lay between the germline ends. Germline CDR1 LGHNA, CDR2 YNFKEQ. This clonotype was detected ten times or more. Scientists amplified the TCR beta CDR3 regions from RNA transcripts. Second-round multiplex PCR came after a first-round RT-PCR that employed HTBI primers. Via MiXCR, TCRdb re-called the multiplex PCR reads, giving one row per CDR3 protein. This sample has about 410,000 distinct CDR3 sequences, with around 20% found just once.

The sequence was collected from a young woman with Graves' ophthalmopathy. What was sequenced was peripheral blood. The chain carries TRBV4-2 and TRBJ1-5; possibly TRBD1 for D (5 bases). Here the CDR3 DNA reads TGTGCCAGCAGCCGCAAGGGCGCCGGGACGCCAAAGACCAATCAGCCCCAGCATTTT. Amino acid sequence: CASSRKGAGTPKTNQPQHF.